The T cell receptor (beta chain) described here comes from a study of cytotoxic CD8 clonotypes in ibrutinib-treated CLL. Study summary: Among responders, roughly 24 were partial and 2 complete; after median approximately 68 months, 14 stayed remitted and some 12 progressed.

A note on this clone: Antigen unknown.

From germline, CDR1 is MDHEN and CDR2 SYDVKM. The CDR3 loop spans 14 amino acids. The V gene end was trimmed by 7 bases and the J gene end by 5 bases; junction bases not matched to a gene: 8. General study results and limits: The public clonotypes identified were infrequent and showed contraction or stability on treatment.

TCRdb keeps only in-frame clones here, not all; method: immunoSEQ multiplex PCR. This sample carries 130,000 or so clones, roughly 84% of them seen once, and the ten largest clones take approximately 3.5%. The sample in question was PBMCs, obtained after 24 months of ibrutinib treatment. This sequence joins TRBV28 and TRBJ2-3, with TRBD2 matching 8 bases. The receptor was isolated from a human donor with chronic lymphocytic leukemia. The CDR3: CASKGGGFRDTQYF. In DNA, the CDR3 is TGTGCCAGCAAGGGCGGGGGGTTTAGAGATACGCAGTATTTT.